A selection of T cell receptor beta chains follows, all from one sample in a study of shared clonotypes between healthy human individuals. Sequencing was performed with immunoSEQ multiplex PCR; in TCRdb, only in-frame clones are kept and a portion is missing. The sample shows about 1.5 million clones, approximately 97% of them seen only once. The specimen was naive CD4+ T cells sorted from blood. These receptors all stem from a man aged 25 to 40 in good health. Both conserved end residues are part of each CDR3. Fields, in order: CDR3 length, J gene, V gene, D gene, clone size, CDR3 protein, CDR3 DNA. The D gene is left open where the match is weak. Size tells how often a clone was seen (once, few, many) or the class of an expanded clone, and some rows leave it out.

15 | TRBJ2-1 | TRBV6-1 | NA | NA | CASRTPSPPYNEQFF | TGTGCCAGCAGGACTCCTTCACCCCCGTACAATGAGCAGTTCTTC
14 | TRBJ1-1 | TRBV5-1 | NA | NA | CASSLSSGTTEAFF | TGCGCCAGCAGCCTATCTTCAGGAACCACTGAAGCTTTCTTT
15 | TRBJ1-5 | TRBV27 | NA | NA | CASSTQGRSNQPQHF | TGTGCCAGCAGTACCCAAGGACGGTCAAATCAGCCCCAGCATTTT
11 | TRBJ2-7 | TRBV28 | NA | NA | CASRQVYEQYF | TGTGCCAGCAGACAGGTCTACGAGCAGTACTTC
15 | TRBJ2-7 | TRBV7-6 | TRBD2 | NA | CASSLPNSGSYEQYF | TGTGCCAGCAGCTTACCCAATAGCGGGAGTTACGAGCAGTACTTC
12 | TRBJ2-7 | TRBV30 | TRBD1 | NA | CAWSRQGGEQYF | TGTGCCTGGAGTCGACAGGGGGGCGAGCAGTACTTC
14 | TRBJ2-1 | TRBV5-6 | NA | NA | CASRVEGVENEQFF | TGTGCCAGCCGGGTGGAGGGAGTAGAGAATGAGCAGTTCTTC
13 | TRBJ2-5 | TRBV21-1 | NA | NA | CASERVRQETQYF | TGTGCCAGCGAGAGAGTCCGGCAAGAGACCCAGTACTTC
16 | TRBJ2-1 | TRBV5-1 | NA | NA | CASSLAGSRPYDEQFF | TGCGCCAGCAGCTTGGCAGGTAGCCGGCCCTACGATGAGCAGTTCTTC
13 | TRBJ1-4 | TRBV28 | NA | NA | CASSSSIARKLFF | TGTGCCAGCAGTTCCTCCATAGCGAGAAAACTGTTTTTT
14 | TRBJ2-7 | TRBV5-1 | TRBD1 | NA | CASSLGTGVREQYF | TGCGCCAGCAGCCTGGGGACAGGGGTGCGGGAGCAGTACTTC
15 | TRBJ2-3 | TRBV9 | TRBD2 | NA | CASSVLAEGTDTQYF | TGTGCCAGCAGCGTACTAGCGGAAGGCACAGATACGCAGTATTTT
16 | TRBJ2-2 | TRBV5-1 | TRBD2 | NA | CASSHQTSGSAGELFF | TGCGCCAGCAGCCACCAGACTAGCGGGAGTGCCGGGGAGCTGTTTTTT
13 | TRBJ2-2 | TRBV5-5 | NA | NA | CASSLIEGGELFF | TGTGCCAGCAGCTTGATCGAGGGCGGGGAGCTGTTTTTT
15 | TRBJ2-5 | TRBV7-9 | TRBD1 | NA | CASRRTGAIQETQYF | TGTGCCAGCCGGAGGACAGGGGCCATCCAAGAGACCCAGTACTTC
14 | TRBJ2-7 | TRBV6-1 | NA | NA | CASSNPDTWVVQYF | TGTGCCAGCAGTAATCCGGACACCTGGGTCGTGCAGTACTTC
15 | TRBJ2-2 | TRBV11-2 | TRBD1 | NA | CASSRDRGNTGELFF | TGTGCCAGCAGCCGGGACAGGGGGAACACCGGGGAGCTGTTTTTT
14 | TRBJ2-1 | TRBV27 | NA | NA | CASSLDWRMDEQFF | TGTGCCAGCAGTTTGGACTGGCGGATGGATGAGCAGTTCTTC
15 | TRBJ2-7 | TRBV4-3 | TRBD2 | NA | CASSHLTSGKYEQYF | TGCGCCAGCAGCCATTTAACTAGCGGGAAGTACGAGCAGTACTTC
12 | TRBJ1-1 | TRBV29-1 | NA | NA | CSVDVGGTEAFF | TGCAGCGTTGATGTGGGGGGCACTGAAGCTTTCTTT
16 | TRBJ2-1 | TRBV7-9 | TRBD2 | NA | CASSLETASGSGNRFF | TGTGCCAGCAGCTTAGAAACGGCTAGCGGGTCAGGTAATCGGTTCTTC
18 | TRBJ2-1 | TRBV28 | TRBD2 | NA | CASSFPPGGLSSYNEQFF | TGTGCCAGCAGTTTCCCACCGGGAGGGTTGAGCTCCTACAATGAGCAGTTCTTC
14 | TRBJ2-1 | TRBV11-2 | NA | NA | CASSLVYGAYEQFF | TGTGCCAGCAGCTTAGTGTATGGGGCCTATGAGCAGTTCTTC
15 | TRBJ2-1 | TRBV6-1 | TRBD2 | NA | CASSAGTSSYNEQFF | TGTGCCAGTTCGGCGGGGACTAGCTCCTACAATGAGCAGTTCTTC
14 | TRBJ2-7 | TRBV5-1 | TRBD2 | NA | CASSFSGSTHEQYF | TGCGCCAGCAGCTTTAGCGGGAGTACCCACGAGCAGTACTTC
13 | TRBJ2-5 | TRBV10-3 | NA | NA | CAIKRPTSETQYF | TGTGCCATCAAGCGCCCGACGTCGGAGACCCAGTACTTC
16 | TRBJ2-7 | TRBV6-5 | TRBD2 | NA | CASSYGTSRERDEQYF | TGTGCCAGCAGTTACGGGACTAGCCGCGAGAGGGACGAGCAGTACTTC
13 | TRBJ2-1 | TRBV9 | NA | NA | CASSAGLNHEQFF | TGTGCCAGCAGCGCAGGACTAAACCATGAGCAGTTCTTC
14 | TRBJ2-7 | TRBV5-1 | TRBD1 | once | CASSRDRGQDEQYF | TGCGCCAGCAGCCGGGACAGGGGGCAGGACGAGCAGTACTTC
13 | TRBJ1-1 | TRBV19 | NA | NA | CASSMAGQFEAFF | TGTGCCAGTAGTATGGCCGGACAGTTTGAAGCTTTCTTT
14 | TRBJ1-5 | TRBV29-1 | NA | NA | CSVASGLSNQPQHF | TGCAGCGTTGCTTCGGGACTTAGCAATCAGCCCCAGCATTTT
14 | TRBJ2-5 | TRBV5-4 | NA | NA | CASSSPERQETQYF | TGTGCCAGCAGCTCCCCCGAACGCCAAGAGACCCAGTACTTC
13 | TRBJ1-3 | TRBV28 | NA | NA | CAIEQVKSNTIYF | TGTGCCATAGAACAGGTCAAATCAAACACCATATATTTT
17 | TRBJ1-1 | TRBV6-1 | TRBD1 | NA | CASREGGRSVSRSEAFF | TGTGCCAGCAGGGAAGGGGGCCGATCGGTCAGTCGGAGTGAAGCTTTCTTT
14 | TRBJ2-5 | TRBV5-1 | NA | NA | CASSSSQLEETQYF | TGCGCCAGCAGCTCCTCCCAACTGGAGGAGACCCAGTACTTC
15 | TRBJ2-7 | TRBV18 | TRBD1 | NA | CASSADRGAPYEQYF | TGTGCCAGCTCAGCCGACAGGGGGGCCCCCTACGAGCAGTACTTC
15 | TRBJ2-5 | TRBV18 | TRBD1 | NA | CASSRFRDRQETQYF | TGTGCCAGCTCGCGATTCCGGGACAGGCAAGAGACCCAGTACTTC
14 | TRBJ2-1 | TRBV6-1 | TRBD2 | NA | CASRTSGSYNEQFF | TGTGCCAGCCGGACTAGCGGGAGCTACAATGAGCAGTTCTTC
16 | TRBJ2-3 | TRBV28 | TRBD2 | once | CASREIRTSFTDTQYF | TGTGCCAGCAGGGAGATAAGGACTAGTTTCACAGATACGCAGTATTTT
14 | TRBJ2-5 | TRBV6-6 | TRBD2 | NA | CASSRTSGQETQYF | TGTGCCAGCAGCAGAACTAGCGGCCAAGAGACCCAGTACTTC
17 | TRBJ2-1 | TRBV12-5 | NA | NA | CASGLVLGGAGPDEQFF | TGTGCTAGTGGTTTGGTACTTGGGGGGGCCGGCCCGGACGAGCAGTTCTTC
14 | TRBJ2-5 | TRBV11-1 | TRBD1 | NA | CASSPGTGQETQYF | TGTGCCAGCAGCCCCGGGACAGGGCAAGAGACCCAGTACTTC
16 | TRBJ2-1 | TRBV5-1 | TRBD2 | NA | CASSPGLAYSYNEQFF | TGCGCCAGCAGCCCGGGACTAGCGTACTCCTACAATGAGCAGTTCTTC
11 | TRBJ2-1 | TRBV27 | NA | NA | CASALGNEQFF | TGTGCCAGCGCGTTAGGTAATGAGCAGTTCTTC
13 | TRBJ1-5 | TRBV27 | NA | NA | CASSRNGNQPQHF | TGTGCCAGCAGCCGAAATGGCAATCAGCCCCAGCATTTT
16 | TRBJ2-1 | TRBV10-3 | TRBD2 | NA | CAISESAGEGYNEQFF | TGTGCCATCAGTGAGTCGGCGGGAGAGGGCTACAATGAGCAGTTCTTC
15 | TRBJ1-1 | TRBV10-3 | TRBD1 | once | CAISERTGGVKTAFF | TGTGCCATCAGTGAAAGGACAGGGGGCGTAAAAACCGCTTTCTTT
14 | TRBJ1-2 | TRBV18 | TRBD1 | NA | CASSPVDRGGGYTF | TGTGCCAGCTCACCAGTAGACAGGGGAGGTGGCTACACCTTC
12 | TRBJ2-7 | TRBV30 | NA | NA | CAWSPHSYEQYF | TGTGCCTGGAGTCCCCACAGCTACGAGCAGTACTTC
14 | TRBJ2-4 | TRBV4-1 | NA | NA | CASSQDSGQRIQYF | TGCGCCAGCAGCCAAGATTCAGGGCAGCGCATTCAGTACTTC
13 | TRBJ2-3 | TRBV6-1 | TRBD2 | NA | CASSAGGPDTQYF | TGTGCCAGCAGTGCGGGAGGCCCAGATACGCAGTATTTT
13 | TRBJ2-7 | TRBV4-2 | NA | once | CASSLVGNGEQYF | TGTGCCAGCAGCCTGGTGGGTAACGGGGAGCAGTACTTC
14 | TRBJ2-7 | TRBV5-6 | NA | NA | CASIARLRRHEQYF | TGTGCCAGCATCGCGCGGCTACGCCGCCACGAGCAGTACTTC
14 | TRBJ1-2 | TRBV7-2 | TRBD1 | NA | CASSLGQGSYGYTF | TGTGCCAGCAGCTTAGGACAGGGGAGCTATGGCTACACCTTC
16 | TRBJ1-1 | TRBV19 | TRBD1 | NA | CASSWTGGAVGTEAFF | TGTGCCAGTAGTTGGACAGGGGGCGCAGTAGGAACTGAAGCTTTCTTT